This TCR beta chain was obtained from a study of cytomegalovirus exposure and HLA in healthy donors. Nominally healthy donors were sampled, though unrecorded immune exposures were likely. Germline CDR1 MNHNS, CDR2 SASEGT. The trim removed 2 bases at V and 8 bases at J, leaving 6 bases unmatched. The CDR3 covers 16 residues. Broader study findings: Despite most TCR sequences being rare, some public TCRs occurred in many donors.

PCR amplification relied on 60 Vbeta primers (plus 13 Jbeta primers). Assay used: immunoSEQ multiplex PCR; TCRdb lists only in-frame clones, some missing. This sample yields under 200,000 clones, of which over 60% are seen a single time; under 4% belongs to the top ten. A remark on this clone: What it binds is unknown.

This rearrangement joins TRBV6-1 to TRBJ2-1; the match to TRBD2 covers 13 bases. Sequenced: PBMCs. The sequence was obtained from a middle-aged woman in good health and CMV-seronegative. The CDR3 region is CASSEPGTSGVYEQFF. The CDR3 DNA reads TGTGCCAGCAGTGAACCAGGGACTAGCGGGGTCTATGAGCAGTTCTTC.